The sequence of this T cell receptor (beta chain) was determined in a study of chemoradiotherapy in HPV16-positive cancers. This CDR3 is built from 18 residues. Germline-derived CDR1 and CDR2 are SQVTM and ANQGSEA. This clone has only one observation. Antigen specificity is unknown. One end of the junction fails to match germline, which may point to a read error. Samples were taken several times over chemoradiotherapy. Notes on the study in general: In HPV16-positive patients, HPV-responsive T-cell expansion tracked better recurrence-free survival. Candidate HPV-specific clones and E7-related TCR motifs grew in tumor during treatment.

TCRdb's table, derived via immunoSEQ multiplex PCR, lists solely in-frame clones and lacks some. The sample contains about 68,000 clones, about 90% of which appear only once. This specimen was blood, taken from a patient who underwent chemoradiotherapy. This receptor was identified in a human donor with HPV-associated anogenital cancer. The chain recombines TRBV29-1 with TRBJ2-1, with 8 bases that match TRBD2. The CDR3 coding sequence is TGCAGCGTGGAAGAAAAAAAATTACCGGGACTAGGCTACAATGAGCAGTTCTTC. This translates into CSVEEKKLPGLGYNEQFF.